The T cell receptor (beta chain) described here comes from a study of tumor and adjacent non-tumor tissue in lung cancer. Study-level background: Histology: about a dozen adenocarcinoma, a couple of squamous cell carcinoma, 1 small cell lung cancer. Each sample yielded a few million productive TCRbeta reads on average. Study-level findings and limits: Normal lung showed higher cumulative top 100 clone frequency than tumor.

The CDR3 has 14 residues. Germline-derived CDR1 and CDR2 are MNHEY and SVGAGI. RNA was extracted from bulk tissue without any cell sorting. Chemotherapy-naive patients with new lung cancer underwent thoracic surgery in China, August–November 2014. A modified ARM-PCR protocol with three rounds of nested PCR amplified TCRbeta. TCRdb re-called the multiplex PCR reads through MiXCR, storing one row per CDR3 protein. The repertoire holds just over 200,000 distinct CDR3 sequences, with 71% as singletons. Points on this clonotype: What it recognizes is unknown. A read error may produce the germline difference seen at one junction end.

The rearrangement uses TRBV6-5 and TRBJ1-1, with D unresolved. Sequenced material: lung tumor tissue. This clonotype was obtained from a man aged 55 to 69 with non-small cell lung cancer. This chain's CDR3 is CASNYGFGNTEAFF. CDR3 coding DNA: TGTGCCAGCAATTACGGTTTCGGGAACACTGAAGCTTTCTTT.